Listed here is a single T cell receptor beta chain. The repertoire was sequenced with immunoSEQ multiplex PCR; TCRdb's copy has only in-frame clones and lacks some. The sample lists fewer than 70,000 clones, approximately 92% occurring once. The sample comes from a study of blood T cell repertoires in COVID-19. V was pared by 2 bases and J by 0 bases, with 13 bases between. Germline CDR1 and CDR2: MDHEN and SYDVKM. The CDR3 runs to 16 residues. The genes are TRBV28 and TRBJ1-2; D not resolved. Sequences were obtained from peripheral blood. The clonotype originates from a man aged 45 to 65 with acute or convalescent COVID-19. The chain's CDR3 is CASSLGQIITNYGYTF. The CDR3 bases are TGTGCCAGCAGTTTAGGGCAGATCATCACTAACTATGGCTACACCTTC.